These 20 T cell receptor beta chains came from one sample sequenced in a study of blood T cell repertoires in COVID-19 (dated by TCRdb to the early 2020s). The library came from the immunoSEQ multiplex PCR assay. Held by TCRdb, this immuneACCESS table contains in-frame sequences only and omits some clones. Under half of the omission traces to an unresolved V gene where checked; the cause of the rest is unknown. This sample gives 170,000 or so clones in total; more than 85% of them show up just once. The top ten hold 0.55% to 0.6% of the sample. Material: peripheral blood. These receptors came from a man aged 55-75 years with COVID-19, enrolled during active disease.

The chain combines TRBV10-3 with TRBJ2-1; TRBD1 matches 10 bases. The CDR3 contains 14 residues. The junction had 3 bases not matched to a gene; V was cut back by 4 bases and J by 6 bases. The germline V gene encodes CDR1 ENHRY and CDR2 SYGVKD. The CDR3 nucleotides are TGTGCCATCAGTGGACAGGGGGCGGGCAATGAGCAGTTCTTC. Translation gives CAISGQGAGNEQFF.

The chain combines TRBV7-6 with TRBJ2-1; 9 bases align to TRBD1. This CDR3 has 16 amino acids. The junction had 9 bases not matched to a gene; V was cut back by 5 bases and J by 4 bases. The germline CDR1 and CDR2 sequences are SGHVS and FNYEAQ. CDR3 in amino acids: CASSRDQDRGYNEQFF. The CDR3 DNA is TGTGCCAGCAGCCGGGATCAGGACAGGGGATACAATGAGCAGTTCTTC.

V and J are TRBV18 and TRBJ2-5; D ambiguous. The CDR3 length is 13 residues. V lost 7 bases to trimming and J lost 2 bases, with 11 bases between them. The V gene's germline CDR1 is KGHSH and CDR2 LQKENI. The CDR3 coding sequence is TGTGCCAGCTTGCCCCGGGTTCAAGAGACCCAGTACTTC. Translation: CASLPRVQETQYF.

The J gene is TRBJ2-2, the V gene TRBV20-1; D remains unclear. In germline, CDR1 is DFQATT, CDR2 SNEGSKA (reference sequence). The CDR3 loop spans 11 amino acids. V was clipped by 4 bases and J by 7 bases, with 7 bases between them. CDR3 residues: CSAIHNGELFF. The CDR3 nucleotides read TGCAGTGCTATTCACAACGGGGAGCTGTTTTTT.

The gene calls are TRBV27 and TRBJ1-6, with 9 nucleotides matching TRBD1. The germline gives CDR1 MNHEY, CDR2 SMNVEV (reference sequence). J lost 7 bases, V lost 5 bases, and 6 bases had no gene match. The CDR3 totals 15 residues. The CDR3 DNA sequence: TGTGCCAGCAGTATACGACAGGGGGAAAATTCACCCCTCCACTTT. As protein: CASSIRQGENSPLHF.

In this sample, this clone turned up many times. This chain connects TRBV7-8 to TRBJ2-2; TRBD2 is a possible D gene (6 bases). Trimming shortened V by 3 bases and J by 0 bases, and 11 bases separated the two germline ends. The CDR3 runs to 16 residues. CDR1 is SGHVS, CDR2 FQNEAQ, per germline. The CDR3 loop is CASSLGTVANTGELFF. CDR3 in DNA: TGTGCCAGCAGCTTGGGGACTGTCGCGAACACCGGGGAGCTGTTTTTT.

The chain employs TRBV27 and TRBJ2-1; TRBD1 matches 11 bases. The germline V gene has CDR1 MNHEY and CDR2 SMNVEV (reference sequence). The CDR3 consists of 16 residues. J lost 7 bases, V lost 1 base, and 6 bases had no gene match. The CDR3 loop is CASSLYLGTGGNEQFF. The DNA for the CDR3 is TGTGCCAGCAGTTTATATCTAGGGACAGGGGGGAATGAGCAGTTCTTC.

The chain has TRBV19 and TRBJ1-6; perhaps TRBD1 as D (5 bases). Per the germline V gene, CDR1 is LNHDA and CDR2 is SQIVND (reference sequence). The CDR3 covers 15 residues. Trimming took off 1 base at V and 7 bases at J, with 11 bases between the two ends. The CDR3 region is CASSIVHGGNSPLHF. In DNA, the CDR3 is TGTGCCAGTAGTATAGTCCATGGGGGGAATTCACCCCTCCACTTT.

The V call is TRBV18, the J call TRBJ2-5; TRBD1 matches 7 bases. With V trimmed by 4 bases and J by 5 bases, 4 bases remained unmatched. The CDR3 runs 13 residues. Germline V gives CDR1 KGHSH, CDR2 LQKENI. Here the CDR3 DNA reads TGTGCCAGCTCACAGGGGGCTGGTGAGACCCAGTACTTC. Amino acids: CASSQGAGETQYF.

This clone was recorded only once. The chain has TRBV3-1 (or the pseudogene TRBV3-2) and TRBJ2-3; D gene ambiguous. The CDR3 runs to 15 residues. V gave up 2 bases and J gave up 2 bases, with 11 bases separating them. The germline V gene has CDR1 LGHDT and CDR2 YNNKEL (reference sequence). CDR3 in amino acids: CASSQNVLNTDTQYF. CDR3 bases: TGTGCCAGCAGCCAAAATGTGCTAAACACAGATACGCAGTATTTT.

CDR3 bases: TGTGCCAGCAGCTTAACCCGGGGGATCACTGAAGCTTTCTTT. It yields the protein CASSLTRGITEAFF. The rearrangement links TRBV7-2 to TRBJ1-1; maybe TRBD1 (5 bases). In germline, CDR1 is SGHTA, CDR2 FQGNSA. Trimming left V 2 bases short and J 4 bases short, with 11 bases between. The CDR3 covers 14 residues.

This chain links TRBV21-1 with TRBJ2-4; the D call TRBD2 from the table was never checked on the DNA. TRBV21-1 is a pseudogene segment. The CDR3 extends over 15 amino acids. The CDR3 loop is CASSNRDLAKNIQYF. CDR3 sequence (DNA): TGTGCCAGCAGCAATCGAGACTTAGCCAAAAACATTCAGTACTTC.

This clone was seen just once. CDR3 nucleotides: TGTGCCAGCAGCCCTAGGAGACAGGGGATGGCTGAAGCTTTCTTT. Its translation: CASSPRRQGMAEAFF. V and J are TRBV11-3 and TRBJ1-1; 8 nucleotides line up with TRBD1. CDR3 length equals 15 residues. Germline V gives CDR1 SGHNT, CDR2 YENEEA. J lost 6 bases, V lost 5 bases, and 11 bases had no gene match.

The CDR3 DNA is TGTGCCAGCAGTCCCGACAGGGGGCGGGGGCTGAACACTGAAGCTTTCTTT. This codes for CASSPDRGRGLNTEAFF. The chain joins TRBV27 to TRBJ1-1; TRBD1 matches 10 bases. V shed 5 bases and J 0 bases; nucleotides not matched to a gene: 9. The CDR3 extends over 17 amino acids. Germline CDR1 MNHEY, CDR2 SMNVEV (reference sequence).

This clone was detected a few times. This chain connects TRBV11-3 to TRBJ2-1, with D possibly TRBD1 on 5 matching bases. The CDR3 sequence is 12 residues long. Germline assignment: CDR1 SGHNT and CDR2 YENEEA. The V and J ends lost 2 bases and 7 bases respectively, with 6 bases between them. The DNA of the CDR3 is TGTGCCAGCAGCTTACGACAGAATGAGCAGTTCTTC. Its protein is CASSLRQNEQFF.

This clone was picked up one time. The chain links TRBV20-1 to TRBJ1-1; no clear D. With 0 bases removed from V and 10 bases from J, the gap between germline ends came to 9 bases. CDR1 DFQATT and CDR2 SNEGSKA come from the germline V gene (reference sequence). The CDR3 contains 11 residues. CDR3 in amino acids: CSARDLPGAFF. The CDR3 nucleotides read TGCAGTGCTAGAGATCTCCCGGGAGCTTTCTTT.

The chain recombines TRBV20-1 with TRBJ1-4; 9 bases agree with TRBD1. The CDR3 has 17 residues. V shed 3 bases, J shed 8 bases, and the junction held 16 bases outside the gene matches. The germline V gene has CDR1 DFQATT and CDR2 SNEGSKA (reference sequence). The CDR3 sequence is CSASGGPGQGSGEKLFF. In DNA form, the CDR3 reads TGCAGTGCTAGTGGAGGTCCGGGACAGGGATCTGGCGAAAAACTGTTTTTT.

The chain links TRBV24-1 to TRBJ1-2; TRBD1 agrees at 9 bases. The germline V gene encodes CDR1 KGHDR and CDR2 SFDVKD. There are 14 residues in the CDR3. The ends lost 7 bases at V and 7 bases at J; junction bases unmatched: 9. CDR3 amino acids: CATRSSGTGFGYTF. The CDR3 DNA reads TGTGCCACCAGGTCCTCCGGGACAGGGTTTGGCTACACCTTC.

This clone appeared a single time. The V gene is TRBV6-6, the J gene TRBJ1-5; 7 nucleotides agree with TRBD1. The ends lost 4 bases at V and 6 bases at J; junction bases unmatched: 9. The CDR3 has 15 amino acids. CDR1 is MNHNY and CDR2 is SVGAGI in the germline V gene (reference sequence). The CDR3 protein is CASSSREGGLQPQHF. CDR3 DNA sequence: TGTGCCAGCAGTTCCCGAGAAGGGGGCCTTCAGCCCCAGCATTTT.

The chain couples TRBV7-2 to TRBJ2-2; 7 bases match TRBD1. Germline CDR1 is SGHTA and CDR2 is FQGNSA. The CDR3 is 16 residues long. V shed 5 bases, J shed 4 bases, and the junction held 10 bases outside the gene matches. The CDR3 nucleotides read TGTGCCAGCAGCCAGGGCCAAGGGGGCGGCACCGGGGAGCTGTTTTTT. This gives the protein CASSQGQGGGTGELFF.